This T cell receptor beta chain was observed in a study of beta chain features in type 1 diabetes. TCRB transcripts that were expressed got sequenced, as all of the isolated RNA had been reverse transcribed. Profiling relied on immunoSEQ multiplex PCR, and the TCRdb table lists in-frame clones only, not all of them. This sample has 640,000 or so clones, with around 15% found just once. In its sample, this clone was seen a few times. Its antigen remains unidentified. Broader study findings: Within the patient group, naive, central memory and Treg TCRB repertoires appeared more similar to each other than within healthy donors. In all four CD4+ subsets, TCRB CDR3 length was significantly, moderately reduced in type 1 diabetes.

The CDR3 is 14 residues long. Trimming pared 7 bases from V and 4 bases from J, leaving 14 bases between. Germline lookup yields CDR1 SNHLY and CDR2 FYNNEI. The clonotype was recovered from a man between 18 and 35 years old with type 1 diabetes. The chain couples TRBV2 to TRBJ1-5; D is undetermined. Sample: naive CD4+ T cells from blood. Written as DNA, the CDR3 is TGTGCCAGCACCTTGGATCATATTAATCAGCCCCAGCATTTT. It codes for CASTLDHINQPQHF.